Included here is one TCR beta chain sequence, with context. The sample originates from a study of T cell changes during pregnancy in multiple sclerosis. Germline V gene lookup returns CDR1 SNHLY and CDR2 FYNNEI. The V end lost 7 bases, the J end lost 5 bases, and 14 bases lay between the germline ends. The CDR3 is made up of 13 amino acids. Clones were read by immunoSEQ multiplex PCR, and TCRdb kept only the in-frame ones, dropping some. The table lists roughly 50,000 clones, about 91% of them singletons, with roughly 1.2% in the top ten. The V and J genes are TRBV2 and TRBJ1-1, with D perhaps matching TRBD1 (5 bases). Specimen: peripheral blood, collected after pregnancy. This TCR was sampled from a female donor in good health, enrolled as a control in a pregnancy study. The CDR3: CASIKERGTEAFF. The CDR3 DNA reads TGTGCCAGCATAAAAGAGCGGGGGACTGAAGCTTTCTTT.